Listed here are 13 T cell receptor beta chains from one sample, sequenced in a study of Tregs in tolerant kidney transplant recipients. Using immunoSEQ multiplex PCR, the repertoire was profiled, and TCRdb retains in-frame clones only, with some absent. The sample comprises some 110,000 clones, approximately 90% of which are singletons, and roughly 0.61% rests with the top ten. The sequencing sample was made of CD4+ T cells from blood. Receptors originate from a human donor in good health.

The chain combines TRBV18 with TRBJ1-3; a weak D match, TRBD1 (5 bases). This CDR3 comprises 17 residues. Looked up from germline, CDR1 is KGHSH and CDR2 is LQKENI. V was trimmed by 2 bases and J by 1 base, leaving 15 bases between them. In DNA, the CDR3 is TGTGCCAGCTCACCAATCCAGGGAGGGCAATCTGGAAACACCATATATTTT. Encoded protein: CASSPIQGGQSGNTIYF.

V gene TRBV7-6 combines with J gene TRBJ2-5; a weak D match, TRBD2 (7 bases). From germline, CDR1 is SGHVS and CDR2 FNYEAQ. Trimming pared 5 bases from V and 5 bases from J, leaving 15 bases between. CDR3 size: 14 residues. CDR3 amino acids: CASSRSGEGETQYF. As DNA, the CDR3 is TGTGCCAGCAGCCGATCAGGGGAGGGGGAGACCCAGTACTTC. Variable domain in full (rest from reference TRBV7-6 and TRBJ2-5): GAGVSQSPRYKVTKRGQDVALRCDPISGHVSLYWYRQALGQGPEFLTYFNYEAQQDKSGLPNDRFSAERPEGSISTLTIQRTEQRDSAMYRCASSRSGEGETQYFGPGTRLLVL.

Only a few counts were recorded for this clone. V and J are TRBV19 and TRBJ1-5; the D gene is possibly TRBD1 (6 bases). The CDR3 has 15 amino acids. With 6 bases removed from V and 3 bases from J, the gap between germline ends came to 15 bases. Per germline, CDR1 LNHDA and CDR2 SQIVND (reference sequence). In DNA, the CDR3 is TGTGCCAGTAGATGGGGGGGGGCGACCAATCAGCCCCAGCATTTT. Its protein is CASRWGGATNQPQHF.

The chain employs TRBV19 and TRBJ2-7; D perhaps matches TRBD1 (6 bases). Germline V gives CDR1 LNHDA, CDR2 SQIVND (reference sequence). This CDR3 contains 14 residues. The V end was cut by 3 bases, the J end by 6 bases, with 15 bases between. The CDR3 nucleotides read TGTGCCAGTAGTATTAACGACAGGTGGGGCGAGCAGTACTTC. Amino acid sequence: CASSINDRWGEQYF.

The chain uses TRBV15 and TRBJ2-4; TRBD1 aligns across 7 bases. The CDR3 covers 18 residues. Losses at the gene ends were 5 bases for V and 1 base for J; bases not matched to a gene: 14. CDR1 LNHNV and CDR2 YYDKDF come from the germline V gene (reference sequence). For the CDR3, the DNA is TGTGCCACCAGCCCCCAGAGCCCCACGACAGGGGCCAAAAACATTCAGTACTTC. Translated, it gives CATSPQSPTTGAKNIQYF.

The CDR3 DNA reads TGTGCCAGCAGCGCGGCGCATCCTTCCATGGACTATGGCTACACCTTC. Protein: CASSAAHPSMDYGYTF. The chain carries TRBV7-8 and TRBJ1-2; no clear D gene. The germline V gene has CDR1 SGHVS and CDR2 FQNEAQ. V was trimmed by 5 bases and J by 3 bases, leaving 19 bases between them. CDR3 size: 16 residues.

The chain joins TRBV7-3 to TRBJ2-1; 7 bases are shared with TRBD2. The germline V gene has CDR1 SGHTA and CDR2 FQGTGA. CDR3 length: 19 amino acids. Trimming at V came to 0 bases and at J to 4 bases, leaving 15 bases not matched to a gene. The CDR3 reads CASSLTTSRRGTRYNEQFF. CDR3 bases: TGTGCCAGCAGCTTAACCACTAGCAGGCGGGGGACTCGATACAATGAGCAGTTCTTC.

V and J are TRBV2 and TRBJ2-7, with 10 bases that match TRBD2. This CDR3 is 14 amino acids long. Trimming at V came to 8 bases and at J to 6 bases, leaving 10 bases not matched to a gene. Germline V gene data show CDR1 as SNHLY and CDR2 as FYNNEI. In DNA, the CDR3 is TGTGCCAGCCGAGGAGCGGGAGGGCCCGGCGAGCAGTACTTC. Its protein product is CASRGAGGPGEQYF.

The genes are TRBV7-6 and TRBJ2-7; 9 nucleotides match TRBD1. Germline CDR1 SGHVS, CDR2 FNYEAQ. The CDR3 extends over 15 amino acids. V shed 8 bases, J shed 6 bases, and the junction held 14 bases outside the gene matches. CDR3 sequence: CASAPRDRERSEQYF. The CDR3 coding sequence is TGTGCCAGCGCCCCCCGGGACAGGGAAAGATCCGAGCAGTACTTC.

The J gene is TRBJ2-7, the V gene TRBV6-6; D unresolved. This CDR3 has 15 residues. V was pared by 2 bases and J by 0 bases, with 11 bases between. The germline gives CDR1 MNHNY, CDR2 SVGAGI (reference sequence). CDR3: CASSYQRISSYEQYF. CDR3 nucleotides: TGTGCCAGCAGTTACCAGAGAATTAGCTCCTACGAGCAGTACTTC.

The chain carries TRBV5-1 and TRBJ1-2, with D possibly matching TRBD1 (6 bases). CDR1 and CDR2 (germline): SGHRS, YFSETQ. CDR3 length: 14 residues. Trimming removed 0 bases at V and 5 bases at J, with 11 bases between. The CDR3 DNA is TGCGCCAGCAGCTTGGTGGGGGGCTCGTATGGCTACACCTTC. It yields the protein CASSLVGGSYGYTF.

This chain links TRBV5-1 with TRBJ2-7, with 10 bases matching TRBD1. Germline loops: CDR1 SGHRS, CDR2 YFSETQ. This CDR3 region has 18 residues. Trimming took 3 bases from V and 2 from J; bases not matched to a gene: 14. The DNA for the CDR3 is TGCGCCAGCAGCTCATTTACCGGGACAGGGGCCCCAACCTACGAGCAGTACTTC. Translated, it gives CASSSFTGTGAPTYEQYF. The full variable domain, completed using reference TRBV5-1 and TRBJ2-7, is KAGVTQTPRYLIKTRGQQVTLSCSPISGHRSVSWYQQTPGQGLQFLFEYFSETQRNKGNFPGRFSGRQFSNSRSEMNVSTLELGDSALYLCASSSFTGTGAPTYEQYFGPGTRLTVT.

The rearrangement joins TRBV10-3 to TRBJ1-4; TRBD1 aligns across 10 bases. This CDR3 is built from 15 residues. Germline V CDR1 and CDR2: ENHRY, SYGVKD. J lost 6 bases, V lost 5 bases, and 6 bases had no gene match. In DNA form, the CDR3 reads TGTGCCATCAGTTCTCCGGGACAGGGGTATGAAAAACTGTTTTTT. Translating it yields CAISSPGQGYEKLFF.